This TCR beta chain was sequenced in a study of long-term antiretroviral therapy in people with HIV. This clone was counted a single time. The antigen remains unidentified. Study-wide results and limits: At every time point, clones expanded before ART dominated the repertoire. Relative to control repertoires, HIV repertoires exhibited narrower CDR3 length ranges. Diversity rose after ART but stayed below transplant donor controls.

This CDR3 is 17 amino acids long. Germline V gives CDR1 SGHTA, CDR2 FQGNSA. Trimming cost V 3 bases and J 6 bases; bases outside gene matches: 7. The immunoSEQ assay was v3.0, run at survey level. The method was immunoSEQ multiplex PCR; TCRdb's version includes in-frame clones alone and lacks a portion of them. The sample records about 16,000 clones, about 86% being singletons. The TCR comes from a woman aged 25 to 45 with HIV. The rearrangement joins TRBV7-2 to TRBJ2-2; TRBD2 agrees at 13 bases. The sample here was unsorted PBMCs, taken approximately 2.3 years before starting antiretroviral therapy. This CDR3 is CASSFRGLAGEAGELFF. CDR3 in DNA: TGTGCCAGCAGCTTCCGAGGACTAGCGGGGGAGGCCGGGGAGCTGTTTTTT.